This T cell receptor (beta chain) emerged from a study of cytomegalovirus exposure and HLA in healthy donors. Whole-study results and caveats: The study designated some 180 TCR beta chains cytomegalovirus-associated. Many donors carried some public TCRs, although rarity characterized most TCR sequences.

About this clone: Its specificity is unknown.

A roughly 130-subject validation cohort, separate from the approximately 690-subject first cohort, supplied the donors. The data were produced by immunoSEQ multiplex PCR, yet TCRdb's version contains in-frame clones alone and is incomplete. The table records some 330,000 clones, roughly 88% of them present only once. Germline loops: CDR1 SNHLY, CDR2 FYNNEI. V was pared by 9 bases and J by 0 bases, with 12 bases between. The CDR3 has 13 residues. The clonotype originates from a woman aged 18-35 years in good health and CMV-seronegative. The chain employs TRBV2 and TRBJ2-7; maybe TRBD2 (6 bases). The sequencing sample was made of PBMCs. The CDR3 region is CASSGLRSYEQYF. The CDR3 DNA follows: TGTGCCAGTTCGGGACTCCGCTCCTACGAGCAGTACTTC.